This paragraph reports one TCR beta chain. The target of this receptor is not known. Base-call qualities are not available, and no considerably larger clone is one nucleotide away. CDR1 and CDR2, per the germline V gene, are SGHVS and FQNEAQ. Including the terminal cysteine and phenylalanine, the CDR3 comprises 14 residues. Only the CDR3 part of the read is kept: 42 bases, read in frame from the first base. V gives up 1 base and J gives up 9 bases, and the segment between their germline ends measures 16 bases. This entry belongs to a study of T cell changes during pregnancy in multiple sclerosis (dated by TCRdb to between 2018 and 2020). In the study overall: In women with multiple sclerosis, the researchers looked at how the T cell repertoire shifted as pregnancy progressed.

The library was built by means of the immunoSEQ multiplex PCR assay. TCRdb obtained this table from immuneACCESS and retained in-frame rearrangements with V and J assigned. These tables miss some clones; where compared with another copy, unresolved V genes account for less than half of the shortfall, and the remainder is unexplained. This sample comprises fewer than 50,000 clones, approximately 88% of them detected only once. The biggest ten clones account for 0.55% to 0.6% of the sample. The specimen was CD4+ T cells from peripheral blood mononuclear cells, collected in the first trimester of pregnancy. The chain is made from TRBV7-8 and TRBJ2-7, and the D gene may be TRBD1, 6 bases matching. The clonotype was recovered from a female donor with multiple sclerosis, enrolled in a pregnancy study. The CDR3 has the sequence CASSLVALQGSQYF. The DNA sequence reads TGTGCCAGCAGCTTAGTTGCCTTACAGGGTTCGCAGTACTTC.